These 29 T cell receptor beta chains originate from one sample sequenced in a study of cytomegalovirus exposure and HLA in healthy donors. PCR used 60 Vbeta primers and 13 Jbeta primers. The repertoire was sequenced with immunoSEQ multiplex PCR; TCRdb's copy has only in-frame clones and lacks some. The repertoire holds 150,000 to 200,000 clones, around 80% seen once, with under 5% in the top ten. Sequencing used PBMCs. Every receptor here comes from a young man in good health and CMV-seronegative.

The V gene is TRBV30, the J gene TRBJ1-2; a weak D match, TRBD1 (6 bases). Germline lookup yields CDR1 GTSNPN and CDR2 SVGIG (reference sequence). V lost 8 bases to trimming and J lost 1 base, with 23 bases between them. The CDR3 has 16 amino acids. In DNA form, the CDR3 reads TGTGCCGGAGGAGACAGGCAAGAAAACCTTAACTATGGCTACACCTTC. Translating it yields CAGGDRQENLNYGYTF.

The rearrangement joins TRBV21-1 to TRBJ2-5; TRBD2, as called in the table, went unchecked against the DNA. TRBV21-1 is described as a pseudogene. CDR3 length: 12 amino acids. The CDR3 coding sequence is TGTGCCAGCAGCGGGAGGGCTGAGACCCGGTACTTC. This codes for CASSGRAETRYF.

In its sample, this clone was seen a few times. This chain uses TRBV6-5 with TRBJ1-6; D perhaps matches TRBD1 (6 bases). Germline CDR1 reads MNHEY; CDR2 reads SVGAGI. V was pared by 0 bases and J by 11 bases, with 17 bases between. The CDR3 is made up of 16 amino acids. Here the CDR3 reads CASSYSKQGGRAPLHF. The CDR3 DNA reads TGTGCCAGCAGTTACTCGAAACAGGGCGGCCGCGCACCCCTCCACTTT.

This rearrangement joins TRBV28 to TRBJ1-2, with 7 bases aligning to TRBD1. There are 14 residues in the CDR3. Germline trimming cut 5 bases from V and 4 bases from J; bases unmatched to any gene: 7. Germline CDR1 MDHEN, CDR2 SYDVKM. For the CDR3, the DNA is TGTGCCAGCAGTCTAACACAGGGGTTCTATGGCTACACCTTC. Translating it yields CASSLTQGFYGYTF.

Comments on this clone: One junction end does not reproduce the germline sequence, and a read error may be involved. Other DNA sequences in this sample translate to the same CDR3. The chain joins TRBV5-1 to TRBJ2-5; possible D gene TRBD1, 5 bases. Germline CDR1 reads SGHRS; CDR2 reads YFSETQ. There are 16 residues in the CDR3. CDR3 region: CASSVQAGWTQETQYF. The CDR3 coding sequence is TGCGCCAGCAGCGTTCAAGCAGGGTGGACCCAAGAGACTCAGTACTTC.

There are a few counts of this clone. The chain employs TRBV6-1 and TRBJ1-3; D uncertain. V was pared by 3 bases and J by 4 bases, with 16 bases between. Germline V lookup: CDR1 MNHNS, CDR2 SASEGT. CDR3 length: 16 amino acids. The CDR3 region has the DNA TGTGCCAGCAGTGAGAGCTCCGAGCTATCGGGAAACACCATATATTTT. Encoded protein: CASSESSELSGNTIYF.

The sample holds one count of this clone. This chain links TRBV19 with TRBJ2-3, with 9 bases aligning to TRBD2. Looked up from germline, CDR1 is LNHDA and CDR2 is SQIVND (reference sequence). The CDR3 has 15 amino acids. J lost 4 bases, V lost 6 bases, and 8 bases had no gene match. This CDR3 is CASRTGTSIPDTQYF. As DNA, the CDR3 is TGTGCCAGTAGAACCGGGACTAGCATTCCAGATACGCAGTATTTT.

The rearrangement joins TRBV19 to TRBJ2-2; 7 bases fit TRBD2. Germline CDR1 is LNHDA and CDR2 is SQIVND (reference sequence). The CDR3 has 15 amino acids. Unmatched junction bases numbered 6, after V lost 3 bases and J lost 5 bases. The CDR3: CASSMDDGRTGELFF. In nucleotides, the CDR3 is TGTGCCAGTAGTATGGACGACGGGAGGACCGGGGAGCTGTTTTTT. Complete variable domain (other parts from reference TRBV19 and TRBJ2-2): DGGITQSPKYLFRKEGQNVTLSCEQNLNHDAMYWYRQDPGQGLRLIYYSQIVNDFQKGDIAEGYSVSREKKESFPLTVTSAQKNPTAFYLCASSMDDGRTGELFFGEGSRLTVL.

The chain uses TRBV7-9 and TRBJ2-5; 13 nucleotides align to TRBD2. Germline lookup yields CDR1 SEHNR and CDR2 FQNEAQ (reference sequence). The V and J ends lost 1 base and 5 bases, in that order; junction bases with no gene match: 7. CDR3 length equals 17 residues. In DNA, the CDR3 is TGTGCCAGCAGCTTAGGGGGACTAGCGGGAAAGGTGGAGACCCAGTACTTC. Translation: CASSLGGLAGKVETQYF. Using reference TRBV7-9 and TRBJ2-5 for the parts outside the CDR3, the full variable domain is DTGVSQNPRHKITKRGQNVTFRCDPISEHNRLYWYRQTLGQGPEFLTYFQNEAQLEKSRLLSDRFSAERPKGSFSTLEIQRTEQGDSAMYLCASSLGGLAGKVETQYFGPGTRLLVL.

The chain joins TRBV19 to TRBJ1-1; D is undetermined. This CDR3 comprises 10 residues. Per the germline V gene, CDR1 is LNHDA and CDR2 is SQIVND (reference sequence). V lost 8 bases to trimming and J lost 6 bases, with 7 bases between them. The CDR3 loop reads CASGGPEAFF. CDR3 nucleotide sequence: TGTGCCAGTGGAGGGCCTGAAGCTTTCTTT.

This chain connects TRBV10-2 to TRBJ1-5, with 9 bases that match TRBD1. Germline V lookup: CDR1 WSHSY, CDR2 SAAADI. This CDR3 spans 14 amino acids. The J segment lost 7 bases and the V segment lost 4 bases, leaving 5 bases of the junction unmatched. CDR3 sequence: CASSVTGGSQPQHF. The CDR3 nucleotides read TGCGCCAGCAGTGTAACAGGGGGCTCACAGCCCCAGCATTTT.

The genes are TRBV5-4 and TRBJ1-2, with a weak D call TRBD1 (6 bases). V was trimmed by 4 bases and J by 5 bases, leaving 9 bases between them. CDR3 length equals 12 residues. Germline V lookup: CDR1 SGHNT, CDR2 YYREEE (reference sequence). The CDR3 reads CASSKQGYGYTF. CDR3 bases: TGTGCCAGCAGCAAACAGGGATATGGCTACACCTTC. Combining the CDR3 with reference TRBV5-4 and TRBJ1-2 gives the whole variable domain ETGVTQSPTHLIKTRGQQVTLRCSSQSGHNTVSWYQQALGQGPQFIFQYYREEENGRGNFPPRFSGLQFPNYSSELNVNALELDDSALYLCASSKQGYGYTFGSGTRLTVV.

V gene TRBV28 combines with J gene TRBJ1-1, with D possibly TRBD1 on 6 matching bases. The germline V gene encodes CDR1 MDHEN and CDR2 SYDVKM. The CDR3 runs to 14 residues. Trimming removed 5 bases from V and 5 bases from J, with 15 bases in between. As DNA, the CDR3 is TGTGCCAGCAGTAAGGGGGGCGGGAGGACTGAAGCTTTCTTT. Its translation is CASSKGGGRTEAFF.

This rearrangement joins TRBV4-1 to TRBJ1-3, with D possibly being TRBD1 (6 bases). Germline values: CDR1 MGHRA, CDR2 YSYEKL. The V and J ends lost 4 bases and 5 bases respectively, with 12 bases between them. The CDR3 has 14 amino acids. CDR3 bases: TGCGCCAGCAGCCCAACAGGGTCCCGAAACACCATATATTTT. Protein sequence: CASSPTGSRNTIYF.

The genes are TRBV6-4 and TRBJ2-1; D not resolved. In germline, CDR1 is MRHNA, CDR2 SNTAGT. CDR3 length equals 13 residues. The V gene lost 4 bases and the J gene lost 2 bases, with 6 bases spanning the gap. CDR3 residues: CASSAGPYNEQFF. The CDR3 DNA sequence: TGTGCCAGCAGTGCCGGTCCCTACAATGAGCAGTTCTTC.

The rearrangement joins TRBV5-1 to TRBJ2-7; D perhaps matches TRBD1 (6 bases). V was trimmed by 1 base and J by 3 bases, leaving 8 bases between them. This CDR3 has 13 residues. Looked up from germline, CDR1 is SGHRS and CDR2 is YFSETQ. CDR3 sequence: CASSLRTDYEQYF. The DNA of the CDR3 is TGCGCCAGCAGCTTGAGGACAGACTACGAGCAGTACTTC.

The chain employs TRBV11-2 and TRBJ1-4; D is unclear. The CDR3 sequence is 17 residues long. Deletions cut 5 bases from V and 5 bases from J, with 21 bases between. Germline V gene sequence: CDR1 SGHAT, CDR2 FQNNGV. The CDR3 DNA sequence: TGTGCCAGCAGCCGACCTTTTTGGTGGGCGGGGAATGAAAAACTGTTTTTT. This translates into CASSRPFWWAGNEKLFF.

This chain joins TRBV19 and TRBJ1-5, with TRBD1 matching over 7 bases. With 2 bases clipped from V and 7 bases from J, the junction kept 8 bases outside the gene matches. The CDR3 runs 15 residues. The germline gives CDR1 LNHDA, CDR2 SQIVND (reference sequence). The CDR3 DNA is TGTGCCAGTAGTATAATACAGGGGATGGGCCAGCCCCAGCATTTT. Encoded protein: CASSIIQGMGQPQHF.

The V gene is TRBV29-1, the J gene TRBJ2-7; 9 bases are shared with TRBD1. The CDR3 consists of 15 residues. V lost 5 bases, J lost 3 bases, and 11 bases stayed unmatched. Germline V lookup: CDR1 SQVTM, CDR2 ANQGSEA. CDR3: CSVSGGTGIYYEQYF. CDR3 in DNA: TGCAGCGTTTCCGGGGGGACAGGGATATACTACGAGCAGTACTTC.

This clone has more than one count but fewer than ten. V and J are TRBV7-9 and TRBJ2-3, with D possibly TRBD2 on 6 matching bases. Germline V lookup: CDR1 SEHNR, CDR2 FQNEAQ (reference sequence). V dropped 3 bases and J dropped 2 bases, with 15 bases sitting between them. The CDR3 covers 16 residues. The CDR3 reads CASSFRRDSYTDTQYF. CDR3 coding DNA: TGTGCCAGCAGCTTCCGCCGGGACTCATACACAGATACGCAGTATTTT.

In this sample, this clone turned up a few times. This sequence joins TRBV6-1 and TRBJ1-6; D is undetermined. The CDR3 totals 17 residues. Trimming pared 0 bases from V and 8 bases from J, leaving 17 bases between. CDR1 MNHNS and CDR2 SASEGT come from the germline V gene. The CDR3: CASSEARGGRLYSPLHF. CDR3 sequence (DNA): TGTGCCAGCAGTGAAGCGCGGGGAGGCAGACTTTATTCACCCCTCCACTTT.

This clone was detected a few times. This chain links TRBV6-6 with TRBJ1-1, with D perhaps matching TRBD1 (5 bases). Germline V gene sequence: CDR1 MNHNY, CDR2 SVGAGI (reference sequence). The CDR3 is 12 residues long. V lost 8 bases, J lost 4 bases, and 11 bases lay in between. The CDR3 bases are TGTGCCAGCCGGCATCAGGGCACTGAAGCTTTCTTT. It yields the protein CASRHQGTEAFF.

The chain employs TRBV7-8 and TRBJ2-2, with D tentatively TRBD2 (7 bases). The ends were cut back, 6 bases at V and 7 bases at J, with 18 bases in the middle. The germline V gene encodes CDR1 SGHVS and CDR2 FQNEAQ. The length of the CDR3 is 15 residues. The chain's CDR3 is CASRIGAGAGGELFF. The CDR3 DNA reads as TGTGCCAGCAGGATAGGGGCGGGGGCTGGCGGGGAGCTGTTTTTT.

The chain couples TRBV9 to TRBJ2-7; TRBD2 matches 10 bases. Germline values: CDR1 SGDLS, CDR2 YYNGEE. The V segment lost 0 bases and the J segment 5 bases; nucleotides outside the gene matches: 5. The length of the CDR3 is 15 residues. The CDR3 sequence: CASSVVGLAGDEQYF. DNA for the CDR3: TGTGCCAGCAGCGTAGTAGGGCTAGCGGGAGACGAGCAGTACTTC.

The V and J genes are TRBV6-5 and TRBJ2-7, with 7 bases identical to TRBD2. After removal of 0 bases from V and 4 bases from J, the junction contained 6 bases not matched to a gene. The CDR3 contains 15 residues. Germline V gene sequence: CDR1 MNHEY, CDR2 SVGAGI. CDR3 sequence reads: CASSYSPGGGYEQYF. The DNA of the CDR3 is TGTGCCAGCAGTTACTCACCTGGGGGGGGTTACGAGCAGTACTTC.

The CDR3 here is CASLQGYEQYF. Here the CDR3 DNA reads TGTGCCAGCCTCCAGGGCTACGAGCAGTACTTC. The chain is built from TRBV6-5 and TRBJ2-7; D is possibly TRBD1 (5 bases). Trimming left V 8 bases short and J 3 bases short, with 8 bases between. This CDR3 comprises 11 residues. The germline V gene has CDR1 MNHEY and CDR2 SVGAGI.

V usage is TRBV4-1 and J usage is TRBJ2-3; D is unresolved. Germline V gene data show CDR1 as MGHRA and CDR2 as YSYEKL. Trimming shortened V by 1 base and J by 0 bases, and 8 bases separated the two germline ends. CDR3 size: 15 residues. The CDR3 protein is CASSQARRSTDTQYF. DNA for the CDR3: TGCGCCAGCAGCCAAGCCAGGCGTAGCACAGATACGCAGTATTTT.

The chain has TRBV18 and TRBJ2-2; the D gene is possibly TRBD2 (5 bases). This CDR3 is 14 amino acids long. The germline V gene has CDR1 KGHSH and CDR2 LQKENI. Trimming removed 0 bases from V and 5 bases from J, with 7 bases in between. CDR3 loop: CASSPPGLTGELFF. The CDR3 nucleotides read TGTGCCAGCTCACCACCTGGACTGACCGGGGAGCTGTTTTTT.

This chain links TRBV7-2 with TRBJ2-7; 8 nucleotides match TRBD2. Looked up from germline, CDR1 is SGHTA and CDR2 is FQGNSA. This CDR3 is 14 amino acids long. V lost 5 bases and J lost 5; bases outside the gene matches: 8. CDR3 region: CASSAIAGYNEQYF. The CDR3 coding sequence is TGTGCCAGCAGCGCGATAGCGGGATATAACGAGCAGTACTTC. Using reference TRBV7-2 and TRBJ2-7 for the parts outside the CDR3, the full variable domain is GAGVSQSPSNKVTEKGKDVELRCDPISGHTALYWYRQSLGQGLEFLIYFQGNSAPDKSGLPSDRFSAERTGGSVSTLTIQRTQQEDSAVYLCASSAIAGYNEQYFGPGTRLTVT.